This T cell receptor (beta chain) is from a study of beta chain features in type 1 diabetes. Looking at the study overall: The patient and healthy donor groups were comparable for age, gender and cell yields. Examined across all samples were around 110 million sorted cells. Study conclusions and caveats: All four CD4+ subsets of Type 1 diabetes patients contained TCRB CDR3s that were moderately but significantly shorter. In the patient group, naive, central memory and Treg TCRB repertoires seemed more alike than in the healthy donor group.

The CDR3 extends over 18 amino acids. V shed 2 bases, J shed 4 bases, and the junction held 14 bases outside the gene matches. Germline CDR1 and CDR2: LGHNA and YSLEER. With respect to this clone: The antigen remains undetermined.

cDNA synthesis used the whole RNA isolate, giving expressed TCRB sequences. Using immunoSEQ multiplex PCR, the repertoire was profiled, and TCRdb retains in-frame clones only, with some absent. This sample carries about 650,000 clones, under 15% of them seen once, and the ten largest clones take approximately 0.11%. Sequences were obtained from naive CD4+ T cells from blood. The receptor comes from a man aged 30-40 years with type 1 diabetes. V usage is TRBV4-3 and J usage is TRBJ2-5; TRBD2 agrees at 9 bases. CDR3 residues: CASSQSSSGGGAGETQYF. For the CDR3, the DNA is TGCGCCAGCAGCCAAAGTTCGTCCGGCGGGGGGGCTGGAGAGACCCAGTACTTC.